The T cell receptor (beta chain) under discussion was sequenced for a study of T cells in Graves' hyperthyroidism and ophthalmopathy. About the study: Sampling of peripheral blood happened at initial diagnosis, prior to any treatment.

Diagnoses used clinical symptoms, serum thyroxine and TRAb, thyroid ultrasound and orbital computed tomography. Researchers amplified the TCR beta CDR3 regions from RNA transcripts. During a first-round RT-PCR of the TCR CDR3, the HTBI primer set was used. MiXCR was run by TCRdb on the multiplex PCR reads, yielding one entry per CDR3 protein. The sample has around 35,000 distinct CDR3 sequences; 50% to 55% are singletons. The study, taken as a whole, reports: Ophthalmopathy prediction by the model preceded onset by a median approximately six months. Most thyroid clonotypes expanded above 0.001 appeared in blood too.

This clonotype was detected only once. Its antigen is not identified. This clonotype originated in a man aged 40-49 years with Graves' ophthalmopathy. Input material: blood.

The CDR3 region has the DNA TGTGCCAGCAGTGCCCTAGCGGGGGGCCTCGCTGAAGCTTTCTTT. Its translation: CASSALAGGLAEAFF. V usage is TRBV6-1 and J usage is TRBJ1-1; weak D call: TRBD1 (6 bases). Trimming left V 4 bases short and J 6 bases short, with 18 bases between. The CDR3 covers 15 residues. CDR1 MNHNS and CDR2 SASEGT come from the germline V gene.